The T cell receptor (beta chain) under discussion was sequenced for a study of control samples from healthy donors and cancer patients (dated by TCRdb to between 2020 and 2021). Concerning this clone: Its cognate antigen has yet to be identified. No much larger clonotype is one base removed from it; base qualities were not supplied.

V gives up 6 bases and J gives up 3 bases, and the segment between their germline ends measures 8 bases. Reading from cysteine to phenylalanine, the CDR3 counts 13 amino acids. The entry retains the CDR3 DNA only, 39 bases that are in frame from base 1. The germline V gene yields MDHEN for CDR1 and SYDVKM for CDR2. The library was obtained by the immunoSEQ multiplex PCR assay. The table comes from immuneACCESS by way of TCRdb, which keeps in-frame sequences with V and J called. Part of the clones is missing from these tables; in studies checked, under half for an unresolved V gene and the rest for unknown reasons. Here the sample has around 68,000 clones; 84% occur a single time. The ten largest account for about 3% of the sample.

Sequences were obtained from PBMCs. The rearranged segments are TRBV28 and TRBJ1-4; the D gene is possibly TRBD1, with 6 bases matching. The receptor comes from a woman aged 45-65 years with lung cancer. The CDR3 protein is CASRTGPNEKLFF. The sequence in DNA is TGTGCCAGCAGGACAGGTCCTAATGAAAAACTGTTTTTT.